The 10 T cell receptor beta chains below were found in one sample sequenced in a study of cytomegalovirus exposure and HLA in healthy donors. It was with 60 Vbeta and 13 Jbeta primers that the PCR ran. The method was immunoSEQ multiplex PCR; TCRdb's version includes in-frame clones alone and lacks a portion of them. The sample carries about 140,000 clones, about 10% recorded once. Sequencing was done on a sample of PBMCs. The receptors were sampled from a middle-aged woman in good health and CMV-seropositive.

The V and J genes are TRBV5-5 and TRBJ1-6; 8 bases agree with TRBD1. V was clipped by 4 bases and J by 10 bases; unmatched bases: 4. Germline CDR1 SGHKS, CDR2 YYEKEE (reference sequence). The length of the CDR3 is 13 residues. CDR3 nucleotides: TGTGCCAGCAGCCCGGACAGGGTGTCACCCCTCCACTTT. This translates into CASSPDRVSPLHF.

This clone was seen only once. The chain's CDR3 is CASSKQGQGQETQYF. The CDR3 nucleotides read TGTGCCAGCAGCAAACAAGGACAGGGCCAAGAGACCCAGTACTTC. The V gene is TRBV7-9, the J gene TRBJ2-5; TRBD1 matches at 8 bases. V shed 5 bases, J shed 1 base, and the junction held 6 bases outside the gene matches. Germline CDR1 SEHNR, CDR2 FQNEAQ (reference sequence). This CDR3 comprises 15 residues.

This clone occurred a few times. The chain uses TRBV7-9 and TRBJ1-1; TRBD1 aligns across 8 bases. With V trimmed by 1 base and J by 0 bases, 4 bases remained unmatched. Germline lookup yields CDR1 SEHNR and CDR2 FQNEAQ (reference sequence). The CDR3 sequence is 16 residues long. CDR3 region: CASSLVTGGVNTEAFF. The CDR3 DNA is TGTGCCAGCAGCTTAGTAACAGGGGGTGTGAACACTGAAGCTTTCTTT.

The chain uses TRBV27 and TRBJ2-7, with D hard to call. Germline CDR1 and CDR2: MNHEY and SMNVEV (reference sequence). The V gene lost 5 bases and the J gene lost 5 bases, with 13 bases spanning the gap. This CDR3 has 13 amino acids. CDR3 sequence reads: CASSPIVQDEQYF. CDR3 DNA: TGTGCCAGCAGTCCAATCGTCCAGGACGAGCAGTACTTC.

The J gene is TRBJ1-1, the V gene TRBV5-1; 7 bases map to TRBD1. This CDR3 has 15 amino acids. Germline-derived CDR1 and CDR2 are SGHRS and YFSETQ. Trimming at V came to 4 bases and at J to 5 bases, leaving 11 bases not matched to a gene. CDR3 sequence (DNA): TGCGCCAGCAGCGCTACAGGGGTTTGGCCTACTGAAGCTTTCTTT. It specifies CASSATGVWPTEAFF. Full variable domain (missing parts from reference TRBV5-1 and TRBJ1-1): KAGVTQTPRYLIKTRGQQVTLSCSPISGHRSVSWYQQTPGQGLQFLFEYFSETQRNKGNFPGRFSGRQFSNSRSEMNVSTLELGDSALYLCASSATGVWPTEAFFGQGTRLTVV.

This clone occurred a few times. This chain uses TRBV2 with TRBJ2-7, with TRBD1 matching 7 bases. CDR3 length equals 13 residues. Germline CDR1 and CDR2: SNHLY and FYNNEI. Trimming took 6 bases from V and 6 from J; bases not matched to a gene: 8. The CDR3 DNA sequence: TGTGCCAGCAGCATCGACAGGGAATCCGAGCAGTACTTC. Translation gives CASSIDRESEQYF. The whole variable domain, remainder taken from reference TRBV2 and TRBJ2-7, is EPEVTQTPSHQVTQMGQEVILRCVPISNHLYFYWYRQILGQKVEFLVSFYNNEISEKSEIFDDQFSVERPDGSNFTLKIRSTKLEDSAMYFCASSIDRESEQYFGPGTRLTVT.

The sample holds a few counts of this clone. The chain carries TRBV6-4 and TRBJ1-1; D call uncertain. This CDR3 is 16 amino acids long. V dropped 3 bases and J dropped 3 bases, with 17 bases sitting between them. Germline CDR1 and CDR2: MRHNA and SNTAGT. The CDR3 here is CASSDGPASKDTEAFF. CDR3 DNA: TGTGCCAGCAGTGATGGGCCAGCCTCGAAGGACACTGAAGCTTTCTTT.

About this clone: Other DNA sequences in the same sample also yield this CDR3. The chain carries TRBV7-9 and TRBJ2-5, with D perhaps TRBD2 (6 bases). The CDR3 spans 14 residues. The germline V and J ends were trimmed by 0 bases and 5 bases, with 10 bases remaining between them. CDR1 and CDR2 (germline): SEHNR, FQNEAQ (reference sequence). The CDR3 nucleotides are TGTGCCAGCAGCTTAGCCGCAGGGAGGGAGACCCAGTACTTC. Its translation: CASSLAAGRETQYF.

This clone was counted only a few times. The rearrangement links TRBV6-5 to TRBJ1-2, with 7 bases matching TRBD1. J gave up 2 bases and V 0 bases, and 6 bases lay outside the gene matches. The germline gives CDR1 MNHEY, CDR2 SVGAGI. The CDR3 loop spans 16 amino acids. The CDR3 reads CASSYSGQGENYGYTF. The CDR3 coding sequence is TGTGCCAGCAGTTACTCGGGGCAGGGGGAGAACTATGGCTACACCTTC.

This clone is judged medium-sized. J is TRBJ2-7 and V is TRBV7-2; 15 nucleotides line up with TRBD2. CDR1 is SGHTA, CDR2 FQGNSA, per germline. The CDR3 extends over 18 amino acids. J lost 0 bases, V lost 4 bases, and 7 bases had no gene match. As DNA, the CDR3 is TGTGCCAGCAGCTCGGGACTAGCGGGGGGCCCCTTCTCCTACGAGCAGTACTTC. This translates into CASSSGLAGGPFSYEQYF.